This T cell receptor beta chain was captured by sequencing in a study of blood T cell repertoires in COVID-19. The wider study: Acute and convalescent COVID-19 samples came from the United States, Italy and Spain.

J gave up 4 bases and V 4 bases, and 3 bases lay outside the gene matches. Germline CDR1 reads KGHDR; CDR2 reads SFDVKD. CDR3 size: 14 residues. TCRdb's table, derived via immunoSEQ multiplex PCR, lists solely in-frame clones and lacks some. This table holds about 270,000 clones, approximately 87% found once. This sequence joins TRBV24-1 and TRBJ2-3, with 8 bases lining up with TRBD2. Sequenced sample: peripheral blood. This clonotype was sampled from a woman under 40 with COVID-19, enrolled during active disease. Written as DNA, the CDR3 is TGTGCCACCAGTGACCCGGGGGGGTCAGATACGCAGTATTTT. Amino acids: CATSDPGGSDTQYF.